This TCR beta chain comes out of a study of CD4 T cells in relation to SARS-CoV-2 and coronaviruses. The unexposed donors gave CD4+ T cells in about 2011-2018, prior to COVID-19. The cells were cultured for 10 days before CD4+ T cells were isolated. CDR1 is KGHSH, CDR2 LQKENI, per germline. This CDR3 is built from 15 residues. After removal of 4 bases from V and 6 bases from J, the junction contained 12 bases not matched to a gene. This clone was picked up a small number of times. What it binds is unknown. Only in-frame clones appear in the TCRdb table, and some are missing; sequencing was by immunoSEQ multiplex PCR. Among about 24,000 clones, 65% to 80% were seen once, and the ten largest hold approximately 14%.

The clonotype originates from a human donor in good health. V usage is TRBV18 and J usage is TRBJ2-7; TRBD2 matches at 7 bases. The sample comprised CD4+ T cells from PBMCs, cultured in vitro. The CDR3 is CASSREGANSGEQYF. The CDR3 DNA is TGTGCCAGCTCACGGGAGGGAGCCAACTCCGGCGAGCAGTACTTC.